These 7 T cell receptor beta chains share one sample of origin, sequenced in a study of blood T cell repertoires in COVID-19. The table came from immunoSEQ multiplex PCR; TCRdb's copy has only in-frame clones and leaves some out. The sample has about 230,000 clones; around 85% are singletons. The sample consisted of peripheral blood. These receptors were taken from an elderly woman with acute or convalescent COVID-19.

The CDR3 is CASKERGGSGETQYF. As DNA, the CDR3 is TGTGCCAGCAAAGAGCGGGGGGGCTCAGGAGAGACCCAGTACTTC. The chain recombines TRBV9 with TRBJ2-5; 10 bases agree with TRBD2. The CDR3 has 15 residues. Germline V gene sequence: CDR1 SGDLS, CDR2 YYNGEE. The J segment lost 4 bases and the V segment lost 6 bases, leaving 9 bases of the junction unmatched.

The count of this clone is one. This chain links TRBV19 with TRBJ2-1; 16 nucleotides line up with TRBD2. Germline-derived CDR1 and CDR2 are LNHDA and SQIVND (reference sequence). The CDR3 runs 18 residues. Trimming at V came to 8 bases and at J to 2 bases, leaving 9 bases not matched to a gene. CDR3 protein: CASSTGLAGGGTYNEQFF. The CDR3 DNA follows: TGTGCCAGTTCGACGGGACTAGCGGGAGGGGGGACCTACAATGAGCAGTTCTTC.

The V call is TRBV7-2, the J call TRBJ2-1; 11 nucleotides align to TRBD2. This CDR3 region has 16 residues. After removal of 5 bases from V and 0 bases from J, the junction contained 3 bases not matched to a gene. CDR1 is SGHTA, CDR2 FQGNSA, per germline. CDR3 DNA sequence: TGTGCCAGCAGCATTAGCGGGGGGGGCTCCTACAATGAGCAGTTCTTC. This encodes CASSISGGGSYNEQFF.

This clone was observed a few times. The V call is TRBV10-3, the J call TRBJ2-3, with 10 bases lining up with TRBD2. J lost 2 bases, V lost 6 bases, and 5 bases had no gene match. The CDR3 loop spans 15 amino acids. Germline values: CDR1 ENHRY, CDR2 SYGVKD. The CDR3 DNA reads TGTGCCATCAGCAGCGGGGGGGAGTTCACAGATACGCAGTATTTT. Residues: CAISSGGEFTDTQYF.

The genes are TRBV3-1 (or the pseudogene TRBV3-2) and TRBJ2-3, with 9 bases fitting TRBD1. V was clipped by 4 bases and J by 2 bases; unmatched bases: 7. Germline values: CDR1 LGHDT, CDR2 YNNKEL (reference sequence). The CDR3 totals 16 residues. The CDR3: CASSLRDRDTTDTQYF. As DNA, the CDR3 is TGTGCCAGCAGCCTACGGGACAGGGACACCACAGATACGCAGTATTTT.

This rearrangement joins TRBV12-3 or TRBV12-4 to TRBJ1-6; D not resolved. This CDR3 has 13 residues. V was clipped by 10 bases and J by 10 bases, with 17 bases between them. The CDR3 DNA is TGTGCCACCCAGGCCGTAGTACGCTCACCCCTCCACTTT. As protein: CATQAVVRSPLHF.

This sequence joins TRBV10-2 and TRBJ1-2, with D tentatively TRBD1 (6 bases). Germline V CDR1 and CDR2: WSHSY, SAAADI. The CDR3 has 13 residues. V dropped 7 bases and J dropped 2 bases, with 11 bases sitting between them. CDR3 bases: TGCGCCAGCAAAACAACAGGGAACTATGGCTACACCTTC. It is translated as CASKTTGNYGYTF.